This TCR beta chain was recorded in a study of technical replicates of blood from a handful of donors. Some clones are missing from TCRdb's copy, which holds only in-frame ones; the method was immunoSEQ multiplex PCR. The repertoire holds over 85,000 clones, roughly 95% seen once, with around 0.35% in the top ten. The specimen was T cells isolated from PBMCs. This sequence was found in a human donor in good health.

The CDR3 region is CASGGFNTEAFF. CDR3 DNA sequence: TGTGCCAGCGGGGGGTTTAACACTGAAGCTTTCTTT. The chain uses TRBV6-6 and TRBJ1-1; possible D gene TRBD1, 5 bases. CDR1 is MNHNY, CDR2 SVGAGI, per germline (reference sequence). Trimming cost V 8 bases and J 2 bases, with 9 bases left between them. CDR3 length: 12 amino acids.